The rows below give T cell receptor beta chains drawn from one sample of a study of a mutant IDH1 vaccine in newly diagnosed glioma. Only in-frame clones appear in the TCRdb table, and some are missing; sequencing was by immunoSEQ multiplex PCR. The sample has 65,000 to 70,000 clones; around 82% are singletons. The material sequenced was peripheral blood mononuclear cells (PBMCs), taken from a glioma patient treated with radiotherapy, temozolomide or both. Source of these receptors: a young woman with glioma. Some clones in this sample may be carry-over from other donors' samples. The CDR3 runs from the conserved cysteine through the conserved F or W. The D gene is left open where the match is weak. Some rows have no size entry. The others give once, few or many, or a class for an expanded clone.

clone_size	d_call	v_call	j_call	cdr3_aa	cdr3_nt
NA	NA	TRBV25-1	TRBJ1-1	CASSETSGANTEAFF	TGTGCCAGCAGTGAAACCTCTGGGGCTAACACTGAAGCTTTCTTT
NA	TRBD1	TRBV9	TRBJ2-5	CASSGAQVTGEVETQYF	TGTGCCAGCAGCGGAGCCCAAGTGACAGGGGAGGTAGAGACCCAGTACTTC
NA	NA	TRBV7-8	TRBJ1-2	CASSEQTNYGYTF	TGTGCCAGCAGCGAGCAGACAAACTATGGCTACACCTTC
NA	TRBD1	TRBV25-1	TRBJ1-6	CASSPPQGGSPLHF	TGTGCCAGCAGCCCTCCCCAGGGGGGGTCACCCCTCCACTTT
NA	NA	TRBV9	TRBJ1-1	CASSVANSMNTEAFF	TGTGCCAGCAGCGTAGCTAACAGCATGAACACTGAAGCTTTCTTT
few	TRBD1	TRBV25-1	TRBJ1-1	CASGQGLEAFF	TGTGCCAGCGGACAGGGGCTTGAAGCTTTCTTT
once	TRBD1	TRBV7-9	TRBJ2-7	CASSNLMTDRVDEQYF	TGTGCCAGCAGCAACCTGATGACGGACAGGGTGGACGAGCAGTACTTC
NA	NA	TRBV28	TRBJ1-4	CASSGGPVEKLFF	TGTGCCAGCAGCGGGGGGCCCGTTGAAAAACTGTTTTTT
once	TRBD2	TRBV19	TRBJ2-3	CASSSPQTSGKGNTQYF	TGTGCCAGTAGTTCCCCTCAGACTAGCGGTAAGGGGAATACGCAGTATTTT
NA	NA	TRBV2	TRBJ1-5	CASSGTGSGINQPQHF	TGTGCCAGCAGTGGTACAGGGTCCGGCATCAATCAGCCCCAGCATTTT
few	NA	TRBV19	TRBJ1-1	CASSIDVFTEAFF	TGTGCCAGTAGTATAGACGTCTTTACTGAAGCTTTCTTT
NA	TRBD2	TRBV11-2	TRBJ2-3	CASSLRGVSTDTQYF	TGTGCCAGCAGCTTGCGGGGGGTTAGCACAGATACGCAGTATTTT
NA	NA	TRBV5-1	TRBJ2-1	CASSLLGFLNEQFF	TGCGCCAGCAGCTTGCTGGGATTCCTCAATGAGCAGTTCTTC
few	TRBD2	TRBV4-2	TRBJ2-2	CASSQGSTSGNTGELFF	TGTGCCAGCAGCCAAGGTTCGACTAGCGGGAACACCGGGGAGCTGTTTTTT
NA	TRBD1	TRBV4-1	TRBJ2-7	CASSLDNRGTYEQYF	TGCGCCAGCAGCCTTGACAACAGGGGCACCTACGAGCAGTACTTC